Listed below are T cell receptor beta chains from one sample, sequenced in a study of blood T cell repertoires in COVID-19. The data were produced by immunoSEQ multiplex PCR, yet TCRdb's version contains in-frame clones alone and is incomplete. Of some 200,000 clones listed, about 90% are singletons. The sequenced sample consisted of peripheral blood. The receptors derive from a man aged 55 to 70 with active or convalescent COVID-19. The CDR3 runs from the conserved cysteine through the conserved F or W. D genes are given only for firm matches. A row's size may be missing; if present it is once, few, many or a size class.

clone size,D gene,J gene,V gene,CDR3 DNA,CDR3 protein
NA,NA,TRBJ1-5,TRBV4-1,TGCGCCAGCAGCCCCCTTTTGGCGGGCAATCAGCCCCAGCATTTT,CASSPLLAGNQPQHF
once,NA,TRBJ1-1,TRBV12-5,TGTGCTAGTGGTTTGACGCTAGTGAACACTGAAGCTTTCTTT,CASGLTLVNTEAFF
NA,NA,TRBJ1-1,TRBV19,TGTGCCAGTAGCGGTTACAAACAGGGCGACACTGAAGCTTTCTTT,CASSGYKQGDTEAFF
NA,NA,TRBJ1-5,TRBV29-1,TGCAGCGCCCTTTATAGCAATCAGCCCCAGCATTTT,CSALYSNQPQHF
NA,NA,TRBJ2-3,TRBV21-1,TGTGCCAGCAGCAAAGGGGGGACACTGGATGGCACAGATACGCAGTATTTT,CASSKGGTLDGTDTQYF
NA,TRBD1,TRBJ1-6,TRBV10-3,TGTGCCATCAGTGGTTTCAGGGGGCGCGGTAATTCACCCCTCCACTTT,CAISGFRGRGNSPLHF
NA,NA,TRBJ1-2,TRBV7-9,TGTGCCAGCAGCTTCACCGCCCAGGATTCAGGGGCTGGAGGCTACACCTTC,CASSFTAQDSGAGGYTF
NA,NA,TRBJ1-2,TRBV19,TGTGCCAGTAGCGGGGGGGCTTATGGCTACACCTTC,CASSGGAYGYTF
NA,NA,TRBJ2-5,TRBV3-1/TRBV3-2,TGTGCCAGCAGCCAAATGACTGAAGAGACCCAGTACTTC,CASSQMTEETQYF
NA,NA,TRBJ2-1,TRBV9,TGTGCCAGCAGCGTAGACTCCCGAAGTGACTTGAATGAGCAGTTCTTC,CASSVDSRSDLNEQFF
NA,TRBD1,TRBJ2-3,TRBV11-2,TGTGCCAGCAGACGGCAGGGGGCAGGGGGAGATACGCAGTATTTT,CASRRQGAGGDTQYF
NA,NA,TRBJ1-5,TRBV10-3,TGTGCCACCCACGAGGTTGCGAGCAATCAGCCCCAGCATTTT,CATHEVASNQPQHF
NA,NA,TRBJ1-2,TRBV4-1,TGCGCCAGCAGCCCACAGGGATCCCATGGCTACACCTTC,CASSPQGSHGYTF
once,NA,TRBJ2-3,TRBV3-1/TRBV3-2,TGTGCCAGCAGCGCCGGGACACAAAGCACAGATACGCAGTATTTT,CASSAGTQSTDTQYF
NA,TRBD1,TRBJ1-1,TRBV11-2,TGTGCCAGCAGCTTAGTTAGGGACAGGGGGCCTGAAGCTTTCTTT,CASSLVRDRGPEAFF
NA,TRBD2,TRBJ2-5,TRBV19,TGTGCCAGTTCGGGGGGCGGACTAGCGGGGCACCAAGAGACCCAGTACTTC,CASSGGGLAGHQETQYF
NA,NA,TRBJ1-3,TRBV24-1,TGTGCCACCAGTGATCCGGGGACTGAATCTGGAAACACCATATATTTT,CATSDPGTESGNTIYF
NA,TRBD2,TRBJ2-3,TRBV9,TGTGCCAGCAGCGTAGGTGGGGGGGGCACAGATACGCAGTATTTT,CASSVGGGGTDTQYF
NA,NA,TRBJ1-2,TRBV24-1,TGTGCCACCAGTCCGGGGAGCTATGGCTACACCTTC,CATSPGSYGYTF
NA,NA,TRBJ2-2,TRBV5-1,TGCGCCAGCAGCTTGGTACAGATCGCGAACACCGGGGAGCTGTTTTTT,CASSLVQIANTGELFF
NA,TRBD1,TRBJ1-2,TRBV5-1,TGCGCCAGCCTGGGACAGGGCGATGGCTACACCTTC,CASLGQGDGYTF
NA,NA,TRBJ1-3,TRBV28,TGTGCCGTAAAAACGGGTTCCGGAAACACCATATATTTT,CAVKTGSGNTIYF
NA,NA,TRBJ1-1,TRBV30,TGTGCCTGGAGTCTCGGGCGTTCCCGGGGCACTGAAGCTTTCTTT,CAWSLGRSRGTEAFF
NA,TRBD1,TRBJ1-5,TRBV6-6,TGTGCCAGCAGTAACCAACAGGGGAATCAGCCCCAGCATTTT,CASSNQQGNQPQHF
NA,TRBD1,TRBJ2-2,TRBV2,TGTGCCAGCAGTGATGCGGGACAGGGGGCCGGGGAGCTGTTTTTT,CASSDAGQGAGELFF
NA,NA,TRBJ1-2,TRBV5-1,TGCGCCAGCAGCTCGGGCTTAGGGGTCCGGGATGGCTACACCTTC,CASSSGLGVRDGYTF
NA,NA,TRBJ1-4,TRBV6-5,TGTGCCAGCAGTTACGTAGGGGATGAAAAACTGTTTTTT,CASSYVGDEKLFF
NA,NA,TRBJ1-6,TRBV5-5,TGTGCCAGCAGCTCTGTAGCGGCAAATTCACCCCTCCACTTT,CASSSVAANSPLHF
NA,TRBD1,TRBJ1-2,TRBV2,TGTGCCAGCAGCGGACAGGGGCAGGACTATGGCTACACCTTC,CASSGQGQDYGYTF
NA,TRBD2,TRBJ2-5,TRBV5-1,TGCGCCAGCAGCGTAGCGGGGGGGATTCAAGAGACCCAGTACTTC,CASSVAGGIQETQYF
once,NA,TRBJ2-7,TRBV27,TGTGCCAGCAGTTTACGGGCGGGGCCCTACGAGCAGTACTTC,CASSLRAGPYEQYF
few,NA,TRBJ1-2,TRBV12-3/TRBV12-4,TGTGCCAGCAGTTCCACAGGCTATGGCTACACCTTC,CASSSTGYGYTF
once,NA,TRBJ1-1,TRBV19,TGTGCCACCGGGGGGGAGAACACTGAAGCTTTCTTT,CATGGENTEAFF
once,NA,TRBJ1-3,TRBV24-1,TGTGCCACCAGTCCGGGTACCTCTGGAAACACCATATATTTT,CATSPGTSGNTIYF
NA,NA,TRBJ1-2,TRBV7-9,TGTGCCAGCAGCTTAGCGGCCGCTAACTATGGCTACACCTTC,CASSLAAANYGYTF
NA,TRBD2,TRBJ2-5,TRBV7-2,TGTGCCAGCAGAGTAACCGGGACTATCCAAGAGACCCAGTACTTC,CASRVTGTIQETQYF
NA,TRBD2,TRBJ2-1,TRBV29-1,TGCAGCGTTGAACTGGCGGGGGTGATCAGTGAGCAGTTCTTC,CSVELAGVISEQFF
once,TRBD2,TRBJ2-3,TRBV24-1,TGTGCCACCCATATGGGGCTAAGCCGACTAGCGGGGAGCACAGATACGCAGTATTTT,CATHMGLSRLAGSTDTQYF
NA,TRBD1,TRBJ1-4,TRBV5-6,TGTGCCAGCAGCTTGGAGGGGGGCAGGGGGCGAGGTGAAAAACTGTTTTTT,CASSLEGGRGRGEKLFF
NA,NA,TRBJ1-2,TRBV4-1,TGCGCCAGCAGCCAAGGCCCGCTCGGGGGAACCTATGGCTACACCTTC,CASSQGPLGGTYGYTF
NA,TRBD2,TRBJ2-1,TRBV7-6,TGTGCCAGCAGCCTCACCTTCCAGCGGGGGGGCAGTGGGGATGAGCAGTTCTTC,CASSLTFQRGGSGDEQFF
NA,NA,TRBJ1-6,TRBV27,TGTGCCAGCAGTCTAGCACCAGGGAGGGATTCACCCCTCCACTTT,CASSLAPGRDSPLHF
NA,TRBD1,TRBJ1-6,TRBV6-5,TGTGCCAGCAACAAACAGGGGGCAGGCAGTTCACCCCTCCACTTT,CASNKQGAGSSPLHF
once,NA,TRBJ2-7,TRBV5-1,TGCGCCAGCAGCTTGGTCAGATCCTTAACCTACGAGCAGTACTTC,CASSLVRSLTYEQYF
NA,NA,TRBJ2-7,TRBV19,TGTGCCAGTAGTAACCCCCGAGGAACAAGCCACGAGCAGTACTTC,CASSNPRGTSHEQYF
once,NA,TRBJ2-5,TRBV5-1,TGCGCCAGCAGCTTGGGGCAGGTCCAAGAGACCCAGTACTTC,CASSLGQVQETQYF
NA,TRBD2,TRBJ2-1,TRBV5-1,TGCGCCAGCAGCCCTAGCGGGGGGTCCTACAATGAGCAGTTCTTC,CASSPSGGSYNEQFF
NA,NA,TRBJ1-5,TRBV19,TGTGCCAGTAGTATAGGGAGAAGCAATCAGCCCCAGCATTTT,CASSIGRSNQPQHF
NA,NA,TRBJ1-2,TRBV19,TGTGCCAGTAGTATAGATAAACAGGGTTATGGCTACACCTTC,CASSIDKQGYGYTF
NA,TRBD2,TRBJ2-1,TRBV20-1,TGCAGTGCTAGTGGGACTAGCGGGGGGGGACGGGAGCAGTTCTTC,CSASGTSGGGREQFF
NA,NA,TRBJ1-1,TRBV18,TGTGCCAGCTCACCTACCGCGGGGGGCACTGAAGCTTTCTTT,CASSPTAGGTEAFF
NA,NA,TRBJ1-6,TRBV2,TGTGCCAGCAGATCCAGGGGCCTGGACGGATCACCCCTCCACTTT,CASRSRGLDGSPLHF
NA,NA,TRBJ2-3,TRBV11-3,TGTGCCAGCAGCTTAGAGGCAGGCACAGATACGCAGTATTTT,CASSLEAGTDTQYF
many,NA,TRBJ2-7,TRBV4-1,TGCGCCAGCAGCCTCTCCTCGGGGAGCTCCTACGAGCAGTACTTC,CASSLSSGSSYEQYF
NA,TRBD2,TRBJ2-1,TRBV7-3,TGTGCCAGCAGCCCCCAGCGGGGGAGCTCCTACAATGAGCAGTTCTTC,CASSPQRGSSYNEQFF
NA,NA,TRBJ2-7,TRBV5-1,TGCGCCAGCAGCTTGGTGGCAGGGGAATTCTACGAGCAGTACTTC,CASSLVAGEFYEQYF
NA,TRBD2,TRBJ2-1,TRBV7-3,TGTGCCAGCAGCACCGGGACTAGCGGGGGGTTTCATGAGCAGTTCTTC,CASSTGTSGGFHEQFF
NA,TRBD1,TRBJ1-5,TRBV6-5,TGTGCCAGCAACTCCCGGACAGGGTATGATCAGCCCCAGCATTTT,CASNSRTGYDQPQHF